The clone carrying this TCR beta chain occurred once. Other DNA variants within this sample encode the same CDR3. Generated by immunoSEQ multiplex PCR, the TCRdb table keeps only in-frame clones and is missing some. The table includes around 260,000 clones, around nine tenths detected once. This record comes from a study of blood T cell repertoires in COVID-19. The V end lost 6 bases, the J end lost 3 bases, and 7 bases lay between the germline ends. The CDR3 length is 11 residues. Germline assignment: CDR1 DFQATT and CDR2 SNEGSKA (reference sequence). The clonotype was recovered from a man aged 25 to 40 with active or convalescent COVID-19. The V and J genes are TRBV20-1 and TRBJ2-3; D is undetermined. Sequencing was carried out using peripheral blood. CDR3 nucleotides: TGCAGTGCCAGAATAACAGATACGCAGTATTTT. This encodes CSARITDTQYF.